This entry is about one T cell receptor beta chain. This sample stems from a study of blood T cell repertoires in COVID-19. This table comes from immunoSEQ multiplex PCR, and its TCRdb copy is limited to in-frame clones, with some not included. The sample records 55,000 to 80,000 clones, more than 60% being singletons. This CDR3 is built from 13 residues. Between the trimmed V and J ends, which lost 8 bases and 1 base, there was a span of 11 bases. Per germline, CDR1 SNHLY and CDR2 FYNNEI. The rearrangement joins TRBV2 to TRBJ1-1, with unresolved D. This sequence originates from a human donor in a cohort sampled during active COVID-19. The sequenced material came from peripheral blood. CDR3 in amino acids: CASQVAGNTEAFF. The CDR3 DNA is TGTGCCAGCCAAGTGGCGGGGAACACTGAAGCTTTCTTT. Full variable domain (outside the CDR3, taken from reference TRBV2 and TRBJ1-1): EPEVTQTPSHQVTQMGQEVILRCVPISNHLYFYWYRQILGQKVEFLVSFYNNEISEKSEIFDDQFSVERPDGSNFTLKIRSTKLEDSAMYFCASQVAGNTEAFFGQGTRLTVV.